These 14 T cell receptor beta chains originate from one sample sequenced in a study of cytomegalovirus exposure and HLA in healthy donors. A multiplex PCR was run with 60 Vbeta primers and 13 Jbeta primers. Assay used: immunoSEQ multiplex PCR; TCRdb lists only in-frame clones, some missing. The sample shows about 150,000 clones, 66% of them seen only once. The sample consisted of PBMCs. The receptors were sampled from a woman in her sixties in good health and CMV-seronegative.

This clone has more than one count but fewer than ten. The chain has TRBV4-3 and TRBJ2-5; a weak D match, TRBD2 (7 bases). Near its end, the DNA agrees better with TRBJ2-7, so the J call may be wrong. The CDR3 has 15 residues. Germline V lookup: CDR1 LGHNA, CDR2 YSLEER. CDR3 sequence (DNA): TGCGCCAGCAGCCAAGCGAGGGGGGGCTGGTACGAGCAGTACTTC. This encodes CASSQARGGWYEQYF.

The genes are TRBV14 and TRBJ2-1; a possible D gene is TRBD1 (6 bases). The CDR3 is 16 residues long. Trimming pared 3 bases from V and 4 bases from J, leaving 16 bases between. The germline gives CDR1 SGHDN, CDR2 FVKESK. This CDR3 reads CASSHLTAGVYNEQFF. CDR3 DNA: TGTGCCAGCAGCCACTTGACAGCAGGGGTATACAATGAGCAGTTCTTC.

CDR3 sequence reads: CSVGGGAGYEQYF. The CDR3 DNA sequence: TGCAGCGTCGGTGGGGGCGCGGGCTACGAGCAGTACTTC. The V call is TRBV29-1, the J call TRBJ2-7, with a weak D call TRBD1 (6 bases). CDR1 and CDR2 from the germline V gene are SQVTM and ANQGSEA. This CDR3 has 13 residues. V was cut by 6 bases and J by 3 bases, with 15 bases left in between.

This chain connects TRBV4-2 to TRBJ2-6, with D possibly matching TRBD1 (7 bases). The CDR3 consists of 18 residues. Germline-derived CDR1 and CDR2 are LGHNA and YNFKEQ. V was cut by 5 bases and J by 0 bases, with 17 bases left in between. CDR3 in DNA: TGTGCCAGCAGCAAAGGGGCAGGGGGGTCCTCTGGGGCCAACGTCCTGACTTTC. Residues: CASSKGAGGSSGANVLTF.

This chain links TRBV7-2 with TRBJ2-5, with D tentatively TRBD2 (6 bases). The DNA matches TRBJ2-7 better at its end, which makes the J call doubtful. The CDR3 runs to 12 residues. Per germline, CDR1 SGHTA and CDR2 FQGNSA. The CDR3 nucleotides are TGTGCCAGCAGCCGGACTAAAAGCGAGCAGTACTTC. It yields the protein CASSRTKSEQYF.

The chain employs TRBV6-5 and TRBJ1-6, with 10 bases fitting TRBD1. Germline V gene sequence: CDR1 MNHEY, CDR2 SVGAGI. This CDR3 has 14 residues. Trimming at V came to 6 bases and at J to 9 bases, leaving 5 bases not matched to a gene. CDR3 bases: TGTGCCAGCAGAAGACAGGGGGCTAGTTCACCCCTCCACTTT. Amino acid sequence: CASRRQGASSPLHF.

This clone has a single count. The chain recombines TRBV11-2 with TRBJ1-2; D unclear. The V and J ends lost 0 bases and 4 bases respectively, with 6 bases between them. Germline loops: CDR1 SGHAT, CDR2 FQNNGV. This CDR3 has 13 amino acids. The CDR3 reads CASSLEVSYGYTF. The CDR3 bases are TGTGCCAGCAGCTTAGAGGTTAGCTATGGCTACACCTTC.

The chain recombines TRBV7-2 with TRBJ2-1; D is undetermined. V was pared by 5 bases and J by 7 bases, with 6 bases between. The CDR3 spans 11 residues. Germline values: CDR1 SGHTA, CDR2 FQGNSA. The CDR3 sequence: CASSTYNEQFF. Here the CDR3 DNA reads TGTGCCAGCAGCACTTATAATGAGCAGTTCTTC. Using reference TRBV7-2 and TRBJ2-1 for the parts outside the CDR3, the full variable domain is GAGVSQSPSNKVTEKGKDVELRCDPISGHTALYWYRQSLGQGLEFLIYFQGNSAPDKSGLPSDRFSAERTGGSVSTLTIQRTQQEDSAVYLCASSTYNEQFFGPGTRLTVL.

The chain combines TRBV28 with TRBJ2-1; tentatively, D is TRBD1 (5 bases). The germline gives CDR1 MDHEN, CDR2 SYDVKM. The CDR3 is 11 amino acids. V was cut by 7 bases and J by 9 bases, with 10 bases left in between. CDR3 amino acids: CASTAGFEQFF. The CDR3 DNA reads as TGTGCCAGCACCGCAGGGTTTGAGCAGTTCTTC. Full variable domain (outside the CDR3, taken from reference TRBV28 and TRBJ2-1): DVKVTQSSRYLVKRTGEKVFLECVQDMDHENMFWYRQDPGLGLRLIYFSYDVKMKEKGDIPEGYSVSREKKERFSLILESASTNQTSMYLCASTAGFEQFFGPGTRLTVL.

The sample holds one count of this clone. The chain combines TRBV21-1 with TRBJ2-5; the table gives TRBD2 as D, unverified against the DNA. TRBV21-1 is a documented pseudogene. This CDR3 has 17 residues. This CDR3 reads CASSNSPYREKGETQYF. CDR3 bases: TGTGCCAGCAGCAATTCCCCGTACCGGGAGAAGGGAGAGACCCAGTACTTC.

The J gene is TRBJ2-7, the V gene TRBV11-2; D is unresolved. V lost 1 base, J lost 5 bases, and 15 bases lay in between. CDR1 SGHAT and CDR2 FQNNGV come from the germline V gene. This CDR3 contains 15 residues. CDR3 nucleotides: TGTGCCAGCAGCTTAGGGGTCCTGACGGGTGACGAGCAGTACTTC. Translation gives CASSLGVLTGDEQYF.

This chain uses TRBV9 with TRBJ2-1; 11 bases line up with TRBD2. There are 16 residues in the CDR3. The V segment lost 4 bases and the J segment 4 bases; nucleotides outside the gene matches: 7. Germline lookup yields CDR1 SGDLS and CDR2 YYNGEE. The CDR3 is CASSPRTSGLYNEQFF. The CDR3 DNA follows: TGTGCCAGCAGCCCGCGGACTAGCGGGTTATACAATGAGCAGTTCTTC.

The chain carries TRBV6-6 and TRBJ1-2, with a tentative D call TRBD1 (6 bases). The V end was cut by 10 bases, the J end by 4 bases, with 13 bases between. Germline lookup yields CDR1 MNHNY and CDR2 SVGAGI (reference sequence). The CDR3 extends over 12 amino acids. CDR3 nucleotides: TGTGCCACCGCCACAGGGTCCTATGGCTACACCTTC. Protein: CATATGSYGYTF.

V usage is TRBV28 and J usage is TRBJ1-2; D may be TRBD1 (6 bases). The CDR3 spans 15 residues. Germline CDR1 and CDR2: MDHEN and SYDVKM. V lost 4 bases and J 0 bases, leaving 12 bases between the germline ends. The DNA of the CDR3 is TGTGCCAGCAGTTCTCAGGGGTTTGCTAACTATGGCTACACCTTC. Amino acids: CASSSQGFANYGYTF.